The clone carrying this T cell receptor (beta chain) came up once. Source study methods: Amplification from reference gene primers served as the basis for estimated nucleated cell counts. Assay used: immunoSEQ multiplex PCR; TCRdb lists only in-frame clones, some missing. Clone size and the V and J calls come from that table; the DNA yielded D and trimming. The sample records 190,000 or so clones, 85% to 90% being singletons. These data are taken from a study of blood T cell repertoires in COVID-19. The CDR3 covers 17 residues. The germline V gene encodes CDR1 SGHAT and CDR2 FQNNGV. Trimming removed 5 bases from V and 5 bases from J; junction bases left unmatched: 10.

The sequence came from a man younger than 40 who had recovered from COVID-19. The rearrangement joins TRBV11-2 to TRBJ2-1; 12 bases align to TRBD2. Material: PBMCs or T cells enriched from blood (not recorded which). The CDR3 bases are TGTGCCAGCAGCGCTACCGGGACTAGCGGGTCAAACAATGAGCAGTTCTTC. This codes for CASSATGTSGSNNEQFF. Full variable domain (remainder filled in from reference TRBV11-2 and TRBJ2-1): EAGVAQSPRYKIIEKRQSVAFWCNPISGHATLYWYQQILGQGPKLLIQFQNNGVVDDSQLPKDRFSAERLKGVDSTLKIQPAKLEDSAVYLCASSATGTSGSNNEQFFGPGTRLTVL.